One sample yielded the 7 T cell receptor beta chains listed below, sequenced in a study of T cells after yellow fever vaccination. TCRdb independently ran MiXCR on the 5' RACE reads; one entry per CDR3 protein. The repertoire has approximately 90,000 distinct CDR3 sequences, approximately 12% of them found once; the top ten carry about 26%. Sequenced material: CD8+ T cells not binding an NS4B(214-222) dextramer, sorted from PBMCs, taken roughly 20 days after the first yellow fever vaccination. All receptors derive from a young man who received the YFV17D yellow fever vaccine.

V gene TRBV7-8 combines with J gene TRBJ1-1; unclear D gene. Germline assignment: CDR1 SGHVS and CDR2 FQNEAQ. The length of the CDR3 is 13 residues. V was cut by 6 bases and J by 5 bases, with 13 bases left in between. In DNA, the CDR3 is TGTGCCAGCAGATCATTGGGTGAAACTGAAGCTTTCTTT. Its translation: CASRSLGETEAFF.

This clonotype was seen more than once but under ten times. V gene TRBV4-3 combines with J gene TRBJ2-4, with D possibly called TRBD1 or TRBD2 (5 bases each). This CDR3 contains 17 residues. Germline values: CDR1 LGHNA, CDR2 YSLEER. V was trimmed by 0 bases and J by 5 bases, leaving 17 bases between them. The CDR3 DNA reads as TGCGCCAGCAGCCAAGATAGGGGCAGGCCTAGCCAAAACATTCAGTACTTC. Translating it yields CASSQDRGRPSQNIQYF.

The gene calls are TRBV11-2 and TRBJ2-1, with 11 bases aligning to TRBD2. The CDR3 loop spans 16 amino acids. In germline, CDR1 is SGHAT, CDR2 FQNNGV. V lost 6 bases to trimming and J lost 5 bases; unmatched junction nucleotides: 9. The CDR3 here is CASSHRTSGYNNEQFF. The CDR3 region has the DNA TGTGCCAGCAGTCACCGGACTAGCGGGTACAACAATGAGCAGTTCTTC.

The chain employs TRBV6-4 and TRBJ2-2; D possibly corresponds to TRBD2 (5 bases). Germline V gene sequence: CDR1 MRHNA, CDR2 SNTAGT. This CDR3 is built from 14 residues. The V end was cut by 3 bases, the J end by 1 base, with 6 bases between. CDR3 sequence (DNA): TGTGCCAGCAGTGAGGGAGTGAACACCGGGGAGCTGTTTTTT. Its protein is CASSEGVNTGELFF.

V usage is TRBV20-1 and J usage is TRBJ2-1; 9 bases map to TRBD2. V gave up 5 bases and J gave up 4 bases; unmatched junction bases: 6. The CDR3 has 14 residues. Germline V gene lookup returns CDR1 DFQATT and CDR2 SNEGSKA (reference sequence). In nucleotides, the CDR3 is TGCAGTGCTGGCGGGACTAGCCTTTACAATGAGCAGTTCTTC. This encodes CSAGGTSLYNEQFF.

This clonotype was seen a handful of times. The V gene is TRBV5-1, the J gene TRBJ1-3; tentatively, D is TRBD1 (5 bases). The CDR3 spans 15 residues. Trimming stripped 5 bases from V and 4 bases from J, with 16 bases between. Germline V CDR1 and CDR2: SGHRS, YFSETQ. CDR3 residues: CASSDATGHGNTIYF. The DNA for the CDR3 is TGCGCCAGCAGTGATGCGACGGGGCACGGAAACACCATATATTTT.

The V call is TRBV4-2, the J call TRBJ2-1, with D unresolved. The CDR3 length is 14 residues. CDR1 LGHNA and CDR2 YNFKEQ come from the germline V gene. V was shortened by 3 bases and J by 4 bases, with 10 bases between the two germline ends. CDR3 in amino acids: CASSHPSGYNEQFF. DNA for the CDR3: TGTGCCAGCAGCCACCCTTCGGGTTACAATGAGCAGTTCTTC.